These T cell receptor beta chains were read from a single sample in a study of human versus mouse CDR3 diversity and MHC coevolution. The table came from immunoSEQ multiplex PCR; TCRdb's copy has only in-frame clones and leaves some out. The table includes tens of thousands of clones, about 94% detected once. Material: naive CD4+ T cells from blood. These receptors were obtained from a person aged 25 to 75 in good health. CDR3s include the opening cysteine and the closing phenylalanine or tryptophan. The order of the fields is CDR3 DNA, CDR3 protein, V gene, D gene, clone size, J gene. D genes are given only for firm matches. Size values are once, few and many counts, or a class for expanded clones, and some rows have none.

TGTGCCAGCTCAGGAGGGACAGGGAACTATGGCTACACCTTC	CASSGGTGNYGYTF	TRBV18	TRBD1	.	TRBJ1-2
TGTGCCAGCAAGAAAATAGTCGGAGGCACCGGGGAGCTGTTTTTT	CASKKIVGGTGELFF	TRBV27	.	.	TRBJ2-2
TGCGCCAGCAGCCGAGTGGGACTGAACAATCAGCCCCAGCATTTT	CASSRVGLNNQPQHF	TRBV4-1	.	.	TRBJ1-5
TGTGCCTGGAGTGTAATACAGGGCGGTGGCTACACCTTC	CAWSVIQGGGYTF	TRBV30	.	once	TRBJ1-2
TGTGCCAGCAGTTCACGACAGGGAACGGGCAATCAGCCCCAGCATTTT	CASSSRQGTGNQPQHF	TRBV6-6	TRBD1	.	TRBJ1-5
TGTGCCAGCCATGGGGGGTGGGGTAAAGCTTTCTTT	CASHGGWGKAFF	TRBV27	.	.	TRBJ1-1
TGTGCCAGCAGTTTATCGCGGGGAAGGTCCTACAATGAGCAGTTCTTC	CASSLSRGRSYNEQFF	TRBV27	.	.	TRBJ2-1
TGTGCCAGCAGTTTACAGGGGAACACTGAAGCTTTCTTT	CASSLQGNTEAFF	TRBV14	.	.	TRBJ1-1
TGTGCCACCAGCAGGGAAATCGGGGGTTTAAGTGAGCAGTTCTTC	CATSREIGGLSEQFF	TRBV15	.	.	TRBJ2-1
TGTGCCAGCAGCCCACAGGCAACGGGAGCTGAAAAACTGTTTTTT	CASSPQATGAEKLFF	TRBV9	.	.	TRBJ1-4
TGTGCCATCAGTGAAGGACAGGGGGCGGCCGAGACCCAGTACTTC	CAISEGQGAAETQYF	TRBV10-3	TRBD1	.	TRBJ2-5
TGTGCCAGCAGTGACTCGGGGGGGAATTCACCCCTCCACTTT	CASSDSGGNSPLHF	TRBV6-4	.	.	TRBJ1-6
TGTGCCACCAGCAGAGACACGACAGGGTATGGCTACACCTTC	CATSRDTTGYGYTF	TRBV15	TRBD1	.	TRBJ1-2
TGTGCCAGCAGACAGGGCAGTGGTGAAAAACTGTTTTTT	CASRQGSGEKLFF	TRBV5-6	.	.	TRBJ1-4
TGTGCCAGCAGCTTAGGAGTCAGGGAAAACGAGCAGTACTTC	CASSLGVRENEQYF	TRBV7-2	.	.	TRBJ2-7
TGTGCCGAGAGGACCGCGGGAAAACTGTTTTTT	CAERTAGKLFF	TRBV2	.	.	TRBJ1-4
TGCGCCAGCAGCCGAGGGACTAGCGGTCTCACAGATACGCAGTATTTT	CASSRGTSGLTDTQYF	TRBV4-3	TRBD2	.	TRBJ2-3
TGCGCCAGCAGCACCTTAGCGGGAGGGGGAGATACGCAGTATTTT	CASSTLAGGGDTQYF	TRBV5-1	TRBD2	.	TRBJ2-3
TGCGCCAGCAGCTTGGGGACAGGGGTGAACTATGGCTACACCTTC	CASSLGTGVNYGYTF	TRBV5-1	TRBD1	once	TRBJ1-2
TGTGCCTGGAGTGTCAACAGGGGGCTAAGAGGAAACACCATATATTTT	CAWSVNRGLRGNTIYF	TRBV30	TRBD1	.	TRBJ1-3
TGTGCCAGCTCACCACTCGACCCCACGGGGACAGCAAATTCACCCCTCCACTTT	CASSPLDPTGTANSPLHF	TRBV18	TRBD1	once	TRBJ1-6
TGTGCCAGCAGCACACCAGGGGCTGGGGTCTATAATTCACCCCTCCACTTT	CASSTPGAGVYNSPLHF	TRBV7-2	.	.	TRBJ1-6
TGTGCCAGCGCTTCGGGGAGAGCGGGGAGCTCCTACAATGAGCAGTTCTTC	CASASGRAGSSYNEQFF	TRBV7-3	TRBD2	.	TRBJ2-1
TGTGCCAGCTCACCAACAGCTGGAAACACCATATATTTT	CASSPTAGNTIYF	TRBV18	.	.	TRBJ1-3
TGTGCCAGCAGCAAACAAATGCTAGCGGGAGGGCCAGGGGAGCAGTTCTTC	CASSKQMLAGGPGEQFF	TRBV7-3	TRBD2	.	TRBJ2-1
TGTGCCAGCAGCTTAGATCCGGCTAGCGGGCCCAAAAACATTCAGTACTTC	CASSLDPASGPKNIQYF	TRBV7-9	TRBD2	.	TRBJ2-4
TGTGCCAGCAAGGCTAGCGGGACCACCTACGAGCAGTACTTC	CASKASGTTYEQYF	TRBV28	TRBD2	.	TRBJ2-7
TGTGCCAGCAGTTTACCCACCGGGGGAGGTGAAAAACTGTTTTTT	CASSLPTGGGEKLFF	TRBV11-2	.	.	TRBJ1-4
TGTGCCACCAGCACACCAAGGACTAGCGGGAGATCCTACGAGCAGTACTTC	CATSTPRTSGRSYEQYF	TRBV15	TRBD2	.	TRBJ2-7
TGTGCTAGTGGCTATAGACAGGGGAGCTCCTACGAGCAGTACTTC	CASGYRQGSSYEQYF	TRBV12-5	TRBD1	.	TRBJ2-7
TGTGCCAGTAGTACCCGGTGGGAGCAGTACTTC	CASSTRWEQYF	TRBV19	.	.	TRBJ2-7
TGTGCCAGCAGTTACCGGCTAGCTTCTGGGGCCAACGTCCTGACTTTC	CASSYRLASGANVLTF	TRBV6-5	.	.	TRBJ2-6
TGTGCCAGTAGCCGTCGAGGGGGTTCGGGAAATGAGCAGTTCTTC	CASSRRGGSGNEQFF	TRBV19	.	.	TRBJ2-1
TGTGCCAGCAGCTTCACCTACACAGATACGCAGTATTTT	CASSFTYTDTQYF	TRBV7-3	.	.	TRBJ2-3
TGTGCCAGCAGTTTAACGGGACAACTCTACGAGCAGTACTTC	CASSLTGQLYEQYF	TRBV6-6	.	.	TRBJ2-7